This T cell receptor beta chain came from a study of T cells after yellow fever vaccination. TCRdb reprocessed the 5' RACE reads via MiXCR and lists one record per CDR3 protein. The table shows 450,000 to 650,000 distinct CDR3 sequences, with approximately 12% occurring only once. The sequencing used PBMCs, collected on the day of the yellow fever booster vaccination. This receptor was obtained from a man aged 30 to 45 who received the YFV17D yellow fever vaccine.

The CDR3 DNA follows: TGCAGTGCCCCAGGATCGACGGGAGGATACAATGAGCAGTTCTTC. Protein sequence: CSAPGSTGGYNEQFF. The chain employs TRBV20-1 and TRBJ2-1; 7 positions match TRBD2. The CDR3 has 15 amino acids. J was trimmed by 4 bases and V by 6 bases; bases with no gene match: 12. Germline CDR1 and CDR2: DFQATT and SNEGSKA (reference sequence).